The 4 T cell receptor beta chains reported below all come from one sample, sequenced in a study of cytomegalovirus exposure and HLA in healthy donors. The PCR used 60 Vbeta and 13 Jbeta primers. Generated by immunoSEQ multiplex PCR, the TCRdb table keeps only in-frame clones and is missing some. The sample includes tens of thousands of clones, around three fifths of them seen just once. The sequencing sample was made of PBMCs. These receptors were obtained from a woman aged 40 to 55 in good health and CMV-seropositive.

CDR3 in DNA: TGTGGGTCAAGGGGAAACTATGGCTACACCTTC. Protein sequence: CGSRGNYGYTF. This sequence joins TRBV6-6 and TRBJ1-2; tentative D call: TRBD1 (5 bases). The CDR3 totals 11 residues. Germline values: CDR1 MNHNY, CDR2 SVGAGI (reference sequence).

CDR3 residues: CASSIRQVFQPQHF. The CDR3 nucleotides read TGTGCCAGTAGTATCAGACAGGTCTTTCAGCCCCAGCATTTT. V gene TRBV19 combines with J gene TRBJ1-5, with D possibly TRBD1 on 6 matching bases. The V and J ends lost 3 bases and 6 bases respectively, with 12 bases between them. The CDR3 is made up of 14 amino acids. CDR1 is LNHDA, CDR2 SQIVND, per germline (reference sequence).

The genes are TRBV9 and TRBJ2-6; D might be TRBD2 (6 bases). V lost 3 bases, J lost 4 bases, and 23 bases lay in between. Germline loops: CDR1 SGDLS, CDR2 YYNGEE. This CDR3 contains 19 residues. Written as DNA, the CDR3 is TGTGCCAGCAGCGGCGTCCCCCCGGGAGACTATTCGGGGGCCAACGTCCTGACTTTC. As protein: CASSGVPPGDYSGANVLTF.

The gene calls are TRBV2 and TRBJ1-2, with 11 positions matching TRBD1. This CDR3 has 14 residues. Trimming took 8 bases from V and 6 from J; bases not matched to a gene: 8. CDR1 is SNHLY, CDR2 FYNNEI, per germline. The CDR3 region has the DNA TGTGCCAGCGACTTGGGACAGGGGGTGCATGGCTACACCTTC. This gives the protein CASDLGQGVHGYTF.